The 9 T cell receptor beta chains presented below share a single source sample, sequenced in a study of sequential checkpoint blockade in melanoma. Only in-frame clones appear in the TCRdb table, and some are missing; sequencing was by immunoSEQ multiplex PCR. The sample records under 50,000 clones, about 88% being singletons. The sample's treatment: randomized to nivolumab then ipilimumab (arm A) or the reverse (arm B). This sample comprised CD8+ T cells sorted from blood (inferred from file names), obtained from a patient given nivolumab and ipilimumab in sequence. These TCRs come from a human donor with melanoma.

Written as DNA, the CDR3 is TGTGCCATACAACAGGGGGCGAGCTCTGGGGCCAACGTCCTGACTTTC. Its translation is CAIQQGASSGANVLTF. The chain recombines TRBV10-3 with TRBJ2-6; 9 bases map to TRBD1. Germline V gene data show CDR1 as ENHRY and CDR2 as SYGVKD. The CDR3 spans 16 residues. With 9 bases clipped from V and 0 bases from J, the junction kept 6 bases outside the gene matches.

The V call is TRBV7-3, the J call TRBJ2-6, with D hard to call. The ends were cut back, 3 bases at V and 0 bases at J, with 6 bases in the middle. CDR3 length: 15 amino acids. The V gene's germline CDR1 is SGHTA and CDR2 FQGTGA. CDR3: CASSFGHSGANVLTF. The CDR3 bases are TGTGCCAGCAGCTTCGGTCACTCTGGGGCCAACGTCCTGACTTTC.

The chain uses TRBV11-2 and TRBJ2-7, with D possibly TRBD2 on 6 matching bases. This CDR3 contains 15 residues. Germline V gene lookup returns CDR1 SGHAT and CDR2 FQNNGV. V lost 1 base and J lost 0, with 10 bases in between. The CDR3 DNA reads TGTGCCAGCAGCTTAGCTTTCGGGAGCTCCTACGAGCAGTACGTC. Residues: CASSLAFGSSYEQYV.

The chain joins TRBV4-2 to TRBJ1-1; TRBD1 matches 7 bases. Germline V gene lookup returns CDR1 LGHNA and CDR2 YNFKEQ. V dropped 2 bases and J dropped 5; count of bases not matched to a gene: 11. The length of the CDR3 is 16 residues. DNA of the CDR3: TGTGCCAGCAGCCAATCGTGGACAGGACCGGGTACTGAAGCTTTCTTT. This translates into CASSQSWTGPGTEAFF.

CDR3: CASSWTGVYYNEQFF. The CDR3 bases are TGCGCCAGCAGCTGGACAGGGGTCTACTACAATGAGCAGTTCTTC. The genes are TRBV5-1 and TRBJ2-1; 9 bases match TRBD1. Germline-derived CDR1 and CDR2 are SGHRS and YFSETQ. The CDR3 has 15 amino acids. J lost 3 bases, V lost 3 bases, and 4 bases had no gene match.

This clone was detected only once. This chain links TRBV15 with TRBJ1-2; D is unresolved. Trimming left V 8 bases short and J 0 bases short, with 10 bases between. CDR1 LNHNV and CDR2 YYDKDF come from the germline V gene (reference sequence). The CDR3 length is 13 residues. CDR3 amino acids: CATSTGTNYGYTF. Here the CDR3 DNA reads TGTGCCACCTCAACCGGGACTAACTATGGCTACACCTTC.

The gene calls are TRBV6-4 and TRBJ2-5; the match to TRBD2 covers 7 bases. The DNA end lines up better with TRBJ2-7; the J call may be wrong. The CDR3 totals 14 residues. In germline, CDR1 is MRHNA, CDR2 SNTAGT. The CDR3 DNA sequence: TGTGCCAGCACCCTTAGCGGGTACTCCTACGAGCAGTACTTC. As protein: CASTLSGYSYEQYF.

This chain uses TRBV7-6 with TRBJ2-3, with D possibly being TRBD1 (6 bases). The CDR3 totals 16 residues. The V gene's germline CDR1 is SGHVS and CDR2 FNYEAQ. Trimming took off 6 bases at V and 2 bases at J, with 18 bases between the two ends. CDR3 coding DNA: TGTGCCAGCAGGCCAGCGGAGCAGGGGAACACAGATACGCAGTATTTT. This sequence encodes CASRPAEQGNTDTQYF. Filled out from reference TRBV7-6 and TRBJ2-3, the complete variable domain reads GAGVSQSPRYKVTKRGQDVALRCDPISGHVSLYWYRQALGQGPEFLTYFNYEAQQDKSGLPNDRFSAERPEGSISTLTIQRTEQRDSAMYRCASRPAEQGNTDTQYFGPGTRLTVL.

The chain combines TRBV4-2 with TRBJ2-2; D uncertain. V was trimmed by 0 bases and J by 8 bases, leaving 10 bases between them. Germline CDR1 and CDR2: LGHNA and YNFKEQ. The CDR3 runs 14 residues. This CDR3 reads CASSQEALGGELFF. CDR3 coding DNA: TGTGCCAGCAGCCAAGAGGCCCTCGGGGGGGAGCTGTTTTTT.